The rows below give T cell receptor beta chains drawn from one sample of a study of blood T cell repertoires in COVID-19. Repertoires were generated with immunoSEQ multiplex PCR, while TCRdb's copy carries only in-frame clones and drops some. Found here are about 130,000 clones, roughly 80% of them singletons; the top ten hold 6%. The sample consisted of peripheral blood. All receptors come from an elderly man with COVID-19, enrolled during active disease. CDR3s include the opening cysteine and the closing phenylalanine or tryptophan. Fields, in order: J gene, clone size, V gene, D gene, CDR3 protein, CDR3 DNA. The D gene is left open where the match is weak. For some rows the clone size is stated as once, few or many, or as a class when expanded; others skip it.

j_call: TRBJ2-5
clone_size: -
v_call: TRBV5-4
d_call: -
cdr3_aa: CASGTGTGGQETQYF
cdr3_nt: TGTGCCAGCGGTACCGGGACTGGGGGACAAGAGACCCAGTACTTC

j_call: TRBJ1-3
clone_size: once
v_call: TRBV2
d_call: -
cdr3_aa: CASIMDSSGNTIYF
cdr3_nt: TGTGCCAGCATAATGGACAGCTCTGGAAACACCATATATTTT

j_call: TRBJ2-3
clone_size: -
v_call: TRBV27
d_call: TRBD2
cdr3_aa: CASSARLAGVSDTQYF
cdr3_nt: TGTGCCAGCAGTGCCAGACTAGCGGGAGTCTCAGATACGCAGTATTTT

j_call: TRBJ2-7
clone_size: -
v_call: TRBV13
d_call: TRBD2
cdr3_aa: CASSSIQAGVYEQYF
cdr3_nt: TGTGCCAGCAGCTCGATTCAAGCGGGAGTATACGAGCAGTACTTC

j_call: TRBJ1-2
clone_size: -
v_call: TRBV6-2/TRBV6-3
d_call: -
cdr3_aa: CASSYGTGFGGYTF
cdr3_nt: TGTGCCAGCAGTTACGGTACAGGGTTTGGTGGCTACACCTTC

j_call: TRBJ2-7
clone_size: -
v_call: TRBV11-3
d_call: TRBD2
cdr3_aa: CASSLDSAGGYEQYF
cdr3_nt: TGTGCCAGCAGCTTAGATTCGGCGGGAGGATACGAGCAGTACTTC

j_call: TRBJ2-5
clone_size: -
v_call: TRBV28
d_call: TRBD1
cdr3_aa: CASSPYLGTASQETQYF
cdr3_nt: TGTGCCAGCAGCCCCTACCTCGGGACAGCAAGCCAAGAGACCCAGTACTTC

j_call: TRBJ1-6
clone_size: -
v_call: TRBV2
d_call: -
cdr3_aa: CASSSRPARESPLHF
cdr3_nt: TGTGCCAGCAGCTCGAGACCGGCTCGGGAGTCACCCCTCCACTTT

j_call: TRBJ2-7
clone_size: -
v_call: TRBV7-9
d_call: TRBD1
cdr3_aa: CASSSLTGQGSYEQYF
cdr3_nt: TGTGCCAGCAGCTCTTTAACGGGACAGGGCTCCTACGAGCAGTACTTC

j_call: TRBJ2-3
clone_size: -
v_call: TRBV6-5
d_call: TRBD2
cdr3_aa: CASRQWTSGTDTQYF
cdr3_nt: TGTGCCAGCAGACAATGGACTAGCGGCACAGATACGCAGTATTTT

j_call: TRBJ1-2
clone_size: once
v_call: TRBV18
d_call: -
cdr3_aa: CASSPMTGDNYGYTF
cdr3_nt: TGTGCCAGCTCACCAATGACAGGTGACAACTATGGCTACACCTTC

j_call: TRBJ1-6
clone_size: -
v_call: TRBV15
d_call: -
cdr3_aa: CATSREITGPNSPLHF
cdr3_nt: TGTGCCACCAGCAGAGAGATCACAGGGCCAAATTCACCCCTCCACTTT

j_call: TRBJ1-5
clone_size: -
v_call: TRBV7-9
d_call: -
cdr3_aa: CASSLDTVTPQHF
cdr3_nt: TGTGCCAGCAGCTTAGATACAGTCACGCCCCAGCATTTT

j_call: TRBJ2-7
clone_size: few
v_call: TRBV7-2
d_call: TRBD1
cdr3_aa: CASSLAWTGGYEQYF
cdr3_nt: TGTGCCAGCAGCCTCGCCTGGACAGGGGGCTACGAGCAGTACTTC

j_call: TRBJ2-1
clone_size: -
v_call: TRBV6-5
d_call: TRBD1
cdr3_aa: CASTQTGSSYNEQFF
cdr3_nt: TGTGCCAGCACCCAGACAGGGAGCTCCTACAATGAGCAGTTCTTC

j_call: TRBJ2-7
clone_size: -
v_call: TRBV6-4
d_call: TRBD2
cdr3_aa: CASSDPLAGEYEQYF
cdr3_nt: TGTGCCAGCAGTGACCCCCTAGCGGGAGAATACGAGCAGTACTTC

j_call: TRBJ2-2
clone_size: few
v_call: TRBV10-1
d_call: TRBD1
cdr3_aa: CASSAGTANTGELFF
cdr3_nt: TGCGCCAGCAGCGCCGGGACAGCGAACACCGGGGAGCTGTTTTTT

j_call: TRBJ2-1
clone_size: -
v_call: TRBV28
d_call: -
cdr3_aa: CASSSSSGQFF
cdr3_nt: TGTGCCAGCAGTTCTTCCTCGGGGCAGTTCTTC

j_call: TRBJ2-3
clone_size: once
v_call: TRBV27
d_call: TRBD2
cdr3_aa: CASSRLAGIVSTDTQYF
cdr3_nt: TGTGCCAGCTCAAGACTAGCGGGGATCGTCAGCACAGATACGCAGTATTTT

j_call: TRBJ2-3
clone_size: -
v_call: TRBV4-3
d_call: -
cdr3_aa: CASSQDLPRSYSTDTQYF
cdr3_nt: TGCGCCAGCAGCCAAGATCTCCCTAGGTCTTACAGCACAGATACGCAGTATTTT

j_call: TRBJ1-1
clone_size: -
v_call: TRBV2
d_call: -
cdr3_aa: CASIRQPNTEAFF
cdr3_nt: TGTGCCAGCATTAGACAGCCGAACACTGAAGCTTTCTTT

j_call: TRBJ1-2
clone_size: -
v_call: TRBV28
d_call: -
cdr3_aa: CASSFSQYGYTF
cdr3_nt: TGTGCCAGCAGTTTTTCCCAGTATGGCTACACCTTC

j_call: TRBJ2-5
clone_size: -
v_call: TRBV10-3
d_call: -
cdr3_aa: CAISESGSQETQYF
cdr3_nt: TGTGCCATCAGTGAGAGCGGCAGCCAAGAGACCCAGTACTTC

j_call: TRBJ2-6
clone_size: -
v_call: TRBV28
d_call: -
cdr3_aa: CASSFLGQGPSSGANVLTF
cdr3_nt: TGTGCCAGCAGTTTCCTGGGCCAGGGGCCTAGCTCTGGGGCCAACGTCCTGACTTTC

j_call: TRBJ2-3
clone_size: -
v_call: TRBV6-1
d_call: -
cdr3_aa: CASSEQRGTDTQYF
cdr3_nt: TGTGCCAGCAGTGAACAGCGAGGCACAGATACGCAGTATTTT

j_call: TRBJ1-5
clone_size: many
v_call: TRBV11-1
d_call: -
cdr3_aa: CASSLKRAKQPQHF
cdr3_nt: TGTGCCAGCAGCTTAAAGAGAGCCAAGCAGCCCCAGCATTTT

j_call: TRBJ2-5
clone_size: -
v_call: TRBV19
d_call: TRBD2
cdr3_aa: CASSISGGQETQYF
cdr3_nt: TGTGCCAGTAGTATTTCGGGGGGCCAAGAGACCCAGTACTTC

j_call: TRBJ2-4
clone_size: -
v_call: TRBV6-5
d_call: TRBD2
cdr3_aa: CASSLTSAKYF
cdr3_nt: TGTGCCAGCAGTCTTACTAGCGCTAAGTACTTC

j_call: TRBJ2-2
clone_size: -
v_call: TRBV4-1
d_call: -
cdr3_aa: CASSLPRGGDTGELFF
cdr3_nt: TGCGCCAGCAGCCTCCCAAGGGGTGGGGACACCGGGGAGCTGTTTTTT

j_call: TRBJ2-1
clone_size: -
v_call: TRBV2
d_call: -
cdr3_aa: CASSPYDRPNEQFF
cdr3_nt: TGTGCCAGCAGTCCCTATGACAGGCCCAATGAGCAGTTCTTC

j_call: TRBJ2-6
clone_size: -
v_call: TRBV5-1
d_call: -
cdr3_aa: CASSLAGFIQLSGANVLTF
cdr3_nt: TGCGCCAGCAGCTTGGCCGGGTTCATCCAGCTCTCTGGGGCCAACGTCCTGACTTTC

j_call: TRBJ1-1
clone_size: medium-sized
v_call: TRBV19
d_call: TRBD1
cdr3_aa: CASSIDSGQLNTEAFF
cdr3_nt: TGTGCCAGTAGTATAGATTCGGGACAGCTCAACACTGAAGCTTTCTTT

j_call: TRBJ2-7
clone_size: -
v_call: TRBV20-1
d_call: TRBD1
cdr3_aa: CSASRWDRDAGQYF
cdr3_nt: TGCAGTGCTAGTCGGTGGGACAGGGACGCAGGGCAGTACTTC

j_call: TRBJ1-1
clone_size: -
v_call: TRBV6-5
d_call: -
cdr3_aa: CASSYRDTVVTEAFF
cdr3_nt: TGTGCCAGCAGTTATCGGGACACCGTTGTCACTGAAGCTTTCTTT

j_call: TRBJ2-2
clone_size: -
v_call: TRBV2
d_call: TRBD1
cdr3_aa: CASSARDREDTGELFF
cdr3_nt: TGTGCCAGCAGTGCCCGAGACAGGGAAGACACCGGGGAGCTGTTTTTT

j_call: TRBJ1-1
clone_size: -
v_call: TRBV7-6
d_call: TRBD1
cdr3_aa: CASSLRQGSNTEAFF
cdr3_nt: TGTGCCAGCAGCTTGAGACAGGGATCGAACACTGAAGCTTTCTTT

j_call: TRBJ1-2
clone_size: few
v_call: TRBV7-9
d_call: TRBD1
cdr3_aa: CASSVGTGMRSNYGYTF
cdr3_nt: TGTGCCAGCAGCGTTGGGACAGGGATGCGATCTAACTATGGCTACACCTTC

j_call: TRBJ2-1
clone_size: -
v_call: TRBV7-9
d_call: TRBD2
cdr3_aa: CASSWGLAGYNEQFF
cdr3_nt: TGTGCCAGCAGCTGGGGACTAGCGGGCTACAATGAGCAGTTCTTC

j_call: TRBJ2-3
clone_size: few
v_call: TRBV10-2
d_call: TRBD1
cdr3_aa: CASIGGVGQGTDTQYF
cdr3_nt: TGCGCCAGCATCGGCGGGGTCGGACAGGGAACAGATACGCAGTATTTT

j_call: TRBJ2-3
clone_size: -
v_call: TRBV11-3
d_call: -
cdr3_aa: CASSLWRPDTQYF
cdr3_nt: TGTGCCAGCAGCTTGTGGCGGCCAGATACGCAGTATTTT

j_call: TRBJ1-2
clone_size: -
v_call: TRBV5-1
d_call: -
cdr3_aa: CASRSTGRYGYTF
cdr3_nt: TGCGCCAGCAGATCCACAGGGCGGTATGGCTACACCTTC

j_call: TRBJ1-4
clone_size: -
v_call: TRBV18
d_call: -
cdr3_aa: CASSPAGRGNEKLFF
cdr3_nt: TGTGCCAGCTCACCGGCAGGCAGGGGTAATGAAAAACTGTTTTTT

j_call: TRBJ1-2
clone_size: many
v_call: TRBV6-6
d_call: -
cdr3_aa: CASSQDTEYGYTF
cdr3_nt: TGTGCCAGCAGCCAGGACACGGAATATGGCTACACCTTC

j_call: TRBJ2-7
clone_size: -
v_call: TRBV27
d_call: TRBD2
cdr3_aa: CASSFRTSGRNYEQYF
cdr3_nt: TGTGCCAGCAGTTTCAGGACTAGCGGGAGGAACTACGAGCAGTACTTC

j_call: TRBJ1-3
clone_size: -
v_call: TRBV5-4
d_call: -
cdr3_aa: CASSSPQGIDTIYF
cdr3_nt: TGTGCCAGCAGCTCGCCTCAGGGTATAGACACCATATATTTT

j_call: TRBJ2-1
clone_size: -
v_call: TRBV5-1
d_call: -
cdr3_aa: CASTRTGDSYNEQFF
cdr3_nt: TGCGCCAGCACCAGGACTGGTGACTCATACAATGAGCAGTTCTTC

j_call: TRBJ2-1
clone_size: once
v_call: TRBV27
d_call: TRBD2
cdr3_aa: CASSSLPLAGGPDEQFF
cdr3_nt: TGTGCCAGCAGTTCCCTCCCACTAGCGGGAGGGCCGGATGAGCAGTTCTTC

j_call: TRBJ1-2
clone_size: -
v_call: TRBV19
d_call: -
cdr3_aa: CASSIDHRIGYGYTF
cdr3_nt: TGTGCCAGTAGTATAGACCACAGGATTGGCTATGGCTACACCTTC

j_call: TRBJ2-5
clone_size: -
v_call: TRBV6-2/TRBV6-3
d_call: -
cdr3_aa: CASSRTYQETQYF
cdr3_nt: TGTGCCAGCAGTCGGACATACCAAGAGACCCAGTACTTC

j_call: TRBJ1-4
clone_size: -
v_call: TRBV7-7
d_call: -
cdr3_aa: CASSPGGSNEKLFF
cdr3_nt: TGTGCTAGCAGCCCGGGGGGGTCTAATGAAAAACTGTTTTTT

j_call: TRBJ2-7
clone_size: -
v_call: TRBV10-2
d_call: -
cdr3_aa: CASRGGLAYEQYF
cdr3_nt: TGCGCCAGCAGGGGAGGCCTAGCCTACGAGCAGTACTTC